This T cell receptor beta chain was retrieved from a study of T-cell reconstitution after alpha-beta-depleted transplantation in children. Findings and caveats of the study: T-cell counts and diversity were attributed mostly to newly produced T cells one year after transplant. There were some patients whose high TCRbeta diversity at day 60 came from surviving recipient T cells and thymic progenitors. Roughly two months post-transplant, alpha-beta T cells reportedly originated from several hundred graft clones that had expanded.

The CDR3 runs to 14 residues. Per germline, CDR1 SEHNR and CDR2 FQNEAQ (reference sequence). The V segment lost 3 bases and the J segment 10 bases; nucleotides outside the gene matches: 7. It was with unique molecular identifiers that the TCRbeta library was prepared. TCRdb used MiXCR to reprocess the PCR reads, holding one entry per CDR3 protein. The sample records approximately 15,000 distinct CDR3 sequences, 9.5% to 15% being singletons. The table lists this clonotype with many counts. Its antigen is unidentified. This specimen was PBMCs, mostly from graft donor cells, taken 180 days after TCRalphabeta/CD19-depleted stem cell transplant. This receptor was taken from a boy less than two years old who had a stem cell transplant for Wiskott-Aldrich syndrome, so the T cells may come from the graft donor. The genes are TRBV7-9 and TRBJ2-1, with TRBD1 matching over 9 bases. CDR3 DNA sequence: TGTGCCAGCAGCTTCTCCTCGACAGGGGGAGAGCAGTTCTTC. It is translated as CASSFSSTGGEQFF.